Each of the 17 T cell receptor beta chains below was sequenced from the same sample in a study of T cell repertoires in cytomegalovirus infection. TCRdb reprocessed the reads via MiXCR and lists one record per CDR3 protein. In the table there are just over 150,000 distinct CDR3 sequences, less than 25% of which are singletons. The source material was PBMCs. These receptors came from a human donor in good health (CMV status not recorded). Some clones in this sample may be carry-over from other donors' samples.

The rearrangement joins TRBV7-2 to TRBJ1-1; D possibly corresponds to TRBD1 (5 bases). Between the trimmed V and J ends, which lost 2 bases and 2 bases, there was a span of 9 bases. This CDR3 comprises 14 residues. Germline CDR1 is SGHTA and CDR2 is FQGNSA. The CDR3 DNA follows: TGTGCCAGCAGCTTATGGGGCGTTAACACTGAAGCTTTCTTT. It yields the protein CASSLWGVNTEAFF. Supplemented by reference TRBV7-2 and TRBJ1-1, the full variable domain reads GAGVSQSPSNKVTEKGKDVELRCDPISGHTALYWYRQSLGQGLEFLIYFQGNSAPDKSGLPSDRFSAERTGGSVSTLTIQRTQQEDSAVYLCASSLWGVNTEAFFGQGTRLTVV.

This clonotype was seen repeatedly, ten times or more. This chain joins TRBV7-2 and TRBJ1-4, with no clear D. Germline V gene sequence: CDR1 SGHTA, CDR2 FQGNSA. The CDR3 extends over 16 amino acids. V lost 5 bases and J lost 12, with 25 bases in between. CDR3 in amino acids: CASSPGAGIVGNQLFF. The CDR3 DNA follows: TGTGCCAGCAGCCCAGGCGCGGGGATCGTAGGGAATCAACTGTTTTTT. The full variable domain, rest sourced from reference TRBV7-2 and TRBJ1-4, is GAGVSQSPSNKVTEKGKDVELRCDPISGHTALYWYRQSLGQGLEFLIYFQGNSAPDKSGLPSDRFSAERTGGSVSTLTIQRTQQEDSAVYLCASSPGAGIVGNQLFFGSGTQLSVL.

This clonotype occurred many times. The rearrangement joins TRBV7-8 to TRBJ2-1, with D tentatively TRBD1 (6 bases). V was shortened by 4 bases and J by 7 bases, with 17 bases between the two germline ends. CDR1 and CDR2 from the germline V gene are SGHVS and FQNEAQ. The CDR3 runs 15 residues. This CDR3 reads CASSSPRTERNEQFF. As DNA, the CDR3 is TGTGCCAGCAGCTCACCCCGGACAGAGAGGAATGAGCAGTTCTTC.

This clonotype was found many times. This chain joins TRBV7-2 and TRBJ2-2; D is undetermined. Per the germline V gene, CDR1 is SGHTA and CDR2 is FQGNSA. V was trimmed by 0 bases and J by 7 bases, leaving 9 bases between them. The length of the CDR3 is 14 residues. The CDR3, as DNA: TGTGCCAGCAGCTTAGCGTCGGCGGTCGGGGAGCTGTTTTTT. Translating it yields CASSLASAVGELFF.

The sample holds many counts of this clonotype. The chain employs TRBV12-3 or TRBV12-4 and TRBJ2-7; the D gene is possibly TRBD1 (6 bases). V gave up 6 bases and J gave up 6 bases, with 12 bases separating them. The CDR3 totals 12 residues. As DNA, the CDR3 is TGTGCCAGCAGCAACTACAGGGCCGAGCAGTACTTC. Residues: CASSNYRAEQYF.

V usage is TRBV12-3 or TRBV12-4 and J usage is TRBJ2-5, with TRBD2 matching over 13 bases. V lost 5 bases, J lost 4 bases, and 7 bases stayed unmatched. CDR3 size: 16 residues. CDR3 nucleotide sequence: TGTGCCAGCAGTCCGGGGACTAGCGGGGTTGTAGAGACCCAGTACTTC. It yields the protein CASSPGTSGVVETQYF.

The sample holds many counts of this clonotype. The chain carries TRBV7-2 and TRBJ1-2; D might be TRBD1 (5 bases). V was shortened by 5 bases and J by 7 bases, with 14 bases between the two germline ends. Germline CDR1 reads SGHTA; CDR2 reads FQGNSA. The CDR3 spans 13 residues. The CDR3 loop is CASSAGWGGGYTF. The CDR3 region has the DNA TGTGCCAGCAGCGCAGGGTGGGGCGGTGGCTACACCTTC.

This chain connects TRBV6-2 or TRBV6-3 to TRBJ1-6; D gene unclear. CDR1 and CDR2 from the germline V gene are MNHEY and SVGEGT. V dropped 2 bases and J dropped 13 bases, with 12 bases sitting between them. This CDR3 comprises 13 residues. CDR3 in amino acids: CASSYRAAGPLHF. The CDR3 DNA is TGTGCCAGCAGTTACAGGGCAGCCGGGCCCCTCCACTTT.

The V gene is TRBV19, the J gene TRBJ1-6, with D maybe TRBD1 (6 bases). With 6 bases removed from V and 7 bases from J, the gap between germline ends came to 10 bases. The CDR3 is 13 residues long. Germline V gene data show CDR1 as LNHDA and CDR2 as SQIVND (reference sequence). The CDR3 DNA reads TGTGCCAGTAGAGAGGGGGAGAATTCACCCCTCCACTTT. Translation gives CASREGENSPLHF.

This clonotype occurred a few times. The chain links TRBV12-3 or TRBV12-4 to TRBJ2-1, with D possibly TRBD2 on 7 matching bases. Trimming took 6 bases from V and 9 from J, leaving 12 bases between them. The CDR3 is made up of 12 amino acids. The CDR3 coding sequence is TGTGCCAGCAGGATAAGGGGGGGTGAGCAGTTCTTC. Translated: CASRIRGGEQFF.

This clonotype has just one count. The chain couples TRBV28 to TRBJ1-2; D not resolved. The V and J ends lost 9 bases and 4 bases respectively, with 21 bases between them. Germline lookup yields CDR1 MDHEN and CDR2 SYDVKM. The length of the CDR3 is 15 residues. The CDR3 sequence: CASHASSGGPYGYTF. The CDR3 DNA is TGTGCCAGTCATGCCTCCTCGGGCGGCCCCTATGGCTACACCTTC.

The V and J genes are TRBV18 and TRBJ1-5; D perhaps matches TRBD1 (5 bases). Trimming stripped 3 bases from V and 3 bases from J, with 12 bases between. The length of the CDR3 is 15 residues. Looked up from germline, CDR1 is KGHSH and CDR2 is LQKENI. This CDR3 is CASSPDSLSNQPQHF. The CDR3 DNA sequence: TGTGCCAGCTCACCTGACAGCCTCTCCAATCAGCCCCAGCATTTT.

The sample holds a few counts of this clonotype. V usage is TRBV28 and J usage is TRBJ2-2; D not resolved. The V end lost 1 base, the J end lost 0 bases, and 9 bases lay between the germline ends. From germline, CDR1 is MDHEN and CDR2 SYDVKM. The length of the CDR3 is 16 residues. CDR3 protein: CASSLLAGPNTGELFF. In DNA, the CDR3 is TGTGCCAGCAGTTTATTGGCCGGTCCGAACACCGGGGAGCTGTTTTTT.

The V gene is TRBV11-2, the J gene TRBJ2-5, with D unresolved. In germline, CDR1 is SGHAT, CDR2 FQNNGV. The V end was cut by 5 bases, the J end by 1 base, with 5 bases between. This CDR3 spans 12 amino acids. The CDR3 DNA reads as TGTGCCAGCAGCCACAGCCAAGAGACCCAGTACTTC. This codes for CASSHSQETQYF.

There are many counts of this clonotype. This chain links TRBV7-2 with TRBJ2-5; possible D gene TRBD2, 7 bases. With 7 bases removed from V and 5 bases from J, the gap between germline ends came to 20 bases. CDR1 and CDR2 (germline): SGHTA, FQGNSA. This CDR3 has 15 amino acids. The CDR3 loop reads CASTQSTGGQETQYF. CDR3 sequence (DNA): TGTGCCAGCACCCAGAGCACGGGGGGCCAGGAGACCCAGTACTTC.

This clonotype was picked up many times. This chain uses TRBV7-9 with TRBJ2-2, with D possibly being TRBD1 (5 bases). Trimming removed 10 bases from V and 0 bases from J, with 9 bases in between. The germline gives CDR1 SEHNR, CDR2 FQNEAQ (reference sequence). The CDR3 sequence is 13 residues long. CDR3 DNA sequence: TGTGCCAAAGGGGCGGCGAACACCGGGGAGCTGTTTTTT. Encoded protein: CAKGAANTGELFF.

A few counts support this clonotype. The genes are TRBV27 and TRBJ2-3; D unresolved. The CDR3 covers 14 residues. Trimming pared 1 base from V and 3 bases from J, leaving 8 bases between. Germline V lookup: CDR1 MNHEY, CDR2 SMNVEV (reference sequence). The CDR3 coding sequence is TGTGCCAGCAGTTTATTTTTGGGTACAGATACGCAGTATTTT. Its protein is CASSLFLGTDTQYF.